This TCR beta chain was profiled in a study of brain T cells in children with intractable seizures. Indicated time point: blood from clinic visit 5 months post-surgery; TSC patient then seizure free. Sequencing was performed with immunoSEQ multiplex PCR; in TCRdb, only in-frame clones are kept and a portion is missing. The data hold about 350,000 clones, with over 85% observed a single time. Only one count was recorded for this clone. CDR3 length: 13 residues. V lost 3 bases and J 4 bases, leaving 12 bases between the germline ends. CDR1 and CDR2 from the germline V gene are GTSNPN and SVGIG (reference sequence).

This TCR was sampled from a boy younger than two with tuberous sclerosis and intractable seizures. Sequenced here: peripheral blood, sampled around 5 months after surgery. The genes are TRBV30 and TRBJ2-5; TRBD2 might be the D (5 bases). This CDR3 is CAWRPGLPETQYF. The CDR3 DNA sequence: TGTGCCTGGAGACCGGGATTACCAGAGACCCAGTACTTC.